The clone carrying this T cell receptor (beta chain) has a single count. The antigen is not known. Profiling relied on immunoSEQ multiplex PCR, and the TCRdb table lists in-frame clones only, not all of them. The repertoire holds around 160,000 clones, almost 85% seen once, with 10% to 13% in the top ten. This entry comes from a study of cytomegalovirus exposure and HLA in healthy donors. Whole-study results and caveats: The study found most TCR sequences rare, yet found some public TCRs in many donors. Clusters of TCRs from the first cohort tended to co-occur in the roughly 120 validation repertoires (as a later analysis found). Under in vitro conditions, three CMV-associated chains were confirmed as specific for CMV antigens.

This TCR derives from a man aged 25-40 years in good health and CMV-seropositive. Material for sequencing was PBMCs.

The CDR3 bases are TGTGCCAGCAGTGATGAGGGTAATAGCAATCAGCCCCAGCATTTT. Amino acids: CASSDEGNSNQPQHF. The chain combines TRBV6-1 with TRBJ1-5; D is unresolved. Germline-derived CDR1 and CDR2 are MNHNS and SASEGT. This CDR3 comprises 15 residues. The V and J ends lost 3 bases and 0 bases respectively, with 9 bases between them.